Reported below is one TCR beta chain. A single record per CDR3 protein comes from TCRdb applying MiXCR to the 5' RACE reads. The sample lists fewer than 250,000 distinct CDR3 sequences, around 30% occurring once. The data are from a study of T-cell memory formation after mild COVID-19. J lost 3 bases, V lost 7 bases, and 9 bases had no gene match. The CDR3 is made up of 14 amino acids. Per germline, CDR1 SEHNR and CDR2 FQNEAQ (reference sequence). The chain has TRBV7-9 and TRBJ2-7; 7 positions match TRBD1. Material for sequencing was PBMCs or a T cell subset sorted from them (not recorded which). This clonotype was obtained from an adult woman who had mild COVID-19 (a few samples of this study predate the infection). Cell type and time point are not known. CDR3 region: CASTPGTELYEQYF. Here the CDR3 DNA reads TGTGCCAGCACCCCCGGGACAGAACTCTACGAGCAGTACTTC.